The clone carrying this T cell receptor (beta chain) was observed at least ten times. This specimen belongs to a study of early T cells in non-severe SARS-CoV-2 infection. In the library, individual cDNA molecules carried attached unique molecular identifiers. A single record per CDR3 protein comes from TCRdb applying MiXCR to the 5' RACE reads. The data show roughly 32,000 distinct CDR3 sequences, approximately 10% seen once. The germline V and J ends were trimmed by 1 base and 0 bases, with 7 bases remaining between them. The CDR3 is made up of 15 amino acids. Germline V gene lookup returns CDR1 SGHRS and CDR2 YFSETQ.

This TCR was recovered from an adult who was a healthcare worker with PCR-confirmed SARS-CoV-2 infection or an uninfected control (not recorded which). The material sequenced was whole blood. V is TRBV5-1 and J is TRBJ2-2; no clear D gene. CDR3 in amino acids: CASSLRQANTGELFF. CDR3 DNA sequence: TGCGCCAGCAGCTTGAGGCAGGCGAACACCGGGGAGCTGTTTTTT.